This T cell receptor beta chain originates from a study of Tregs in tolerant kidney transplant recipients. Recipients received nonmyeloablative bone marrow transplants from related graft donors, with transient mixed chimerism. Unstimulated Tregs (CD4+CD25+CD127-) and CD4+CD25- non-Tregs were sorted from PBMCs. CDR3 size: 14 residues. Trimming pared 3 bases from V and 3 bases from J, leaving 11 bases between. Germline CDR1 is SGHTA and CDR2 is FQGNSA. The protocol was immunoSEQ multiplex PCR, while the TCRdb copy is restricted to in-frame clones and leaves out a portion. The sample is made up of 25,000 to 35,000 clones, and the top ten hold 1.8% of it. Study conclusions and caveats: No direct test of biological reproducibility was done here. The small number of patients limits these findings pending further validation. Expanding Tregs on activated donor B cells appeared to best identify donor-specific TCRbeta clones.

A remark on this clone: As yet, its antigen is unknown. The read stops 3 residues short of the end of the CDR3; the missing end is completed from the germline J gene. This sample also contains other DNA sequences that code for the same CDR3.

This receptor was obtained from a human patient who received a combined kidney and bone marrow transplant. Some of these T cells may belong to the graft donor. The J gene is TRBJ1-1, the V gene TRBV7-2; weak D call: TRBD1 (5 bases). This specimen consisted of CD4+ T cells from blood (PBMCs), obtained 24 months after the transplant. CDR3 DNA, as far as it was read: TGTGCCAGCAGCTTGGTCAGGGCGGACACTGAA. This sequence encodes CASSLVRADTE. The complete CDR3 sequence is CASSLVRADTEAFF.